These 2 T cell receptor beta chains originate from one sample sequenced in a study of OX40 agonist ivuxolimab in advanced cancers. Clones were sequenced by immunoSEQ multiplex PCR, and TCRdb holds only the in-frame ones, with some missing. Among 50,000 to 70,000 clones listed, around 93% were seen once. The starting material was CD4+ or CD8+ T cells sorted from blood, obtained in a trial of the OX40 agonist ivuxolimab. These receptors were collected from an adult with an advanced solid tumor such as melanoma, head and neck, liver or kidney cancer.

The chain uses TRBV13 and TRBJ2-1, with D perhaps matching TRBD1 (6 bases). Trimming left V 8 bases short and J 5 bases short, with 13 bases between. CDR1 and CDR2 (germline): PRHDT, FYEKMQ (reference sequence). The CDR3 extends over 13 amino acids. CDR3: CASRTVIHNEQFF. The CDR3 DNA follows: TGTGCCAGCCGGACAGTAATACACAATGAGCAGTTCTTC.

The table lists this clone with a count of one. J is TRBJ2-7 and V is TRBV11-2; unclear D gene. Looked up from germline, CDR1 is SGHAT and CDR2 is FQNNGV. V lost 0 bases and J lost 5, with 8 bases in between. The CDR3 runs 13 residues. CDR3 DNA sequence: TGTGCCAGCAGCTTAGATGGGTGGGACGAGCAGTACTTC. This sequence encodes CASSLDGWDEQYF. The full variable domain, its missing parts supplied by reference TRBV11-2 and TRBJ2-7, is EAGVAQSPRYKIIEKRQSVAFWCNPISGHATLYWYQQILGQGPKLLIQFQNNGVVDDSQLPKDRFSAERLKGVDSTLKIQPAKLEDSAVYLCASSLDGWDEQYFGPGTRLTVT.